The 32 T cell receptor beta chains listed next were all sequenced from one sample in a study of blood T cell repertoires in COVID-19. Clones were read by immunoSEQ multiplex PCR, and TCRdb kept only the in-frame ones, dropping some. The table includes under 200,000 clones, about 88% detected once. Sequenced sample: peripheral blood. Receptors were obtained from a woman aged 80 or over in a cohort sampled during active or convalescent COVID-19.

This chain links TRBV18 with TRBJ1-3; D unresolved. V gave up 4 bases and J gave up 4 bases, with 17 bases separating them. The CDR3 covers 16 residues. Germline CDR1 is KGHSH and CDR2 is LQKENI. CDR3 sequence (DNA): TGTGCCAGCTCACTGGCCCTTAAGCTAGCGGGAAACACCATATATTTT. Translating it yields CASSLALKLAGNTIYF.

The chain combines TRBV11-2 with TRBJ1-1, with no clear D. This CDR3 is built from 12 residues. Germline V gene data show CDR1 as SGHAT and CDR2 as FQNNGV. Trimming stripped 1 base from V and 4 bases from J, with 4 bases between. The CDR3 bases are TGTGCCAGCAGCTTAGCCGTCACTGAAGCTTTCTTT. Translating gives CASSLAVTEAFF.

The chain uses TRBV9 and TRBJ2-2; no clear D gene. Germline values: CDR1 SGDLS, CDR2 YYNGEE. V was cut by 0 bases and J by 1 base, with 7 bases left in between. This CDR3 is 15 amino acids long. The chain's CDR3 is CASSVAPGNTGELFF. CDR3 DNA: TGTGCCAGCAGCGTAGCTCCCGGGAACACCGGGGAGCTGTTTTTT.

This clone has just one count. V is TRBV7-2 and J is TRBJ2-7; 8 bases are a match to TRBD2. V lost 1 base to trimming and J lost 9 bases; unmatched junction nucleotides: 5. The CDR3 is 13 amino acids. The germline gives CDR1 SGHTA, CDR2 FQGNSA. The CDR3 DNA reads TGTGCCAGCAGCTTAGAGGCGGGAGGAAGGCAGTACGTC. As protein: CASSLEAGGRQYV.

The chain recombines TRBV18 with TRBJ2-2; D perhaps matches TRBD1 (6 bases). Trimming left V 3 bases short and J 1 base short, with 12 bases between. From germline, CDR1 is KGHSH and CDR2 LQKENI. This CDR3 is built from 16 residues. The CDR3 DNA reads as TGTGCCAGCTCACCGGGACAAGGGGGGAACACCGGGGAGCTGTTTTTT. It specifies CASSPGQGGNTGELFF.

This clone was found a few times. The J gene is TRBJ1-3, the V gene TRBV18; TRBD1 might be the D (5 bases). Germline V gives CDR1 KGHSH, CDR2 LQKENI. This CDR3 contains 14 residues. Trimming left V 2 bases short and J 3 bases short, with 8 bases between. The CDR3 sequence is CASSPGADGNTIYF. The CDR3 region has the DNA TGTGCCAGCTCACCAGGGGCGGATGGAAACACCATATATTTT.

The V gene is TRBV5-1, the J gene TRBJ2-2, with D perhaps TRBD1 (6 bases). CDR3 length: 17 residues. V was pared by 4 bases and J by 0 bases, with 16 bases between. CDR1 is SGHRS and CDR2 is YFSETQ in the germline V gene. The CDR3 loop reads CASSTGQVTANTGELFF. In DNA, the CDR3 is TGCGCCAGCAGCACGGGACAAGTAACCGCGAACACCGGGGAGCTGTTTTTT. The full variable domain, with the rest looked up from reference TRBV5-1 and TRBJ2-2, is KAGVTQTPRYLIKTRGQQVTLSCSPISGHRSVSWYQQTPGQGLQFLFEYFSETQRNKGNFPGRFSGRQFSNSRSEMNVSTLELGDSALYLCASSTGQVTANTGELFFGEGSRLTVL.

The rearrangement links TRBV19 to TRBJ1-5, with TRBD1 matching over 8 bases. The CDR3 runs 13 residues. V dropped 5 bases and J dropped 6; count of bases not matched to a gene: 3. Germline V gene data show CDR1 as LNHDA and CDR2 as SQIVND (reference sequence). CDR3 sequence (DNA): TGTGCCAGTAGTCGGACAGGGTTTCAGCCCCAGCATTTT. Residues: CASSRTGFQPQHF.

V usage is TRBV19 and J usage is TRBJ1-1; tentatively, D is TRBD1 (6 bases). Trimming shortened V by 5 bases and J by 2 bases, and 12 bases separated the two germline ends. Germline V gene data show CDR1 as LNHDA and CDR2 as SQIVND (reference sequence). CDR3 size: 14 residues. The CDR3 DNA reads as TGTGCCAGTAGTGAACAGGGTTCTAACACTGAAGCTTTCTTT. Its protein product is CASSEQGSNTEAFF.

The chain links TRBV2 to TRBJ2-2; the match to TRBD1 covers 9 bases. The trim removed 4 bases at V and 4 bases at J, leaving 4 bases unmatched. The CDR3 has 15 amino acids. Germline CDR1 is SNHLY and CDR2 is FYNNEI. CDR3 region: CASSVLTGGTGELFF. In DNA form, the CDR3 reads TGTGCCAGCAGTGTTCTGACAGGGGGCACCGGGGAGCTGTTTTTT. Full variable domain (remainder filled in from reference TRBV2 and TRBJ2-2): EPEVTQTPSHQVTQMGQEVILRCVPISNHLYFYWYRQILGQKVEFLVSFYNNEISEKSEIFDDQFSVERPDGSNFTLKIRSTKLEDSAMYFCASSVLTGGTGELFFGEGSRLTVL.

The gene calls are TRBV10-3 and TRBJ1-1, with 7 bases lining up with TRBD1. The germline CDR1 and CDR2 sequences are ENHRY and SYGVKD. V was pared by 6 bases and J by 4 bases, with 8 bases of the junction left unmatched. CDR3 length: 14 residues. The CDR3 is CAISRQGQSTEAFF. CDR3 sequence (DNA): TGTGCCATCAGCCGACAGGGACAGTCCACTGAAGCTTTCTTT.

This clone turned up a few times. The V and J genes are TRBV6-4 and TRBJ2-3; maybe TRBD2 (5 bases). Germline CDR1 and CDR2: MRHNA and SNTAGT. The CDR3 has 15 residues. V was clipped by 5 bases and J by 0 bases, with 12 bases between them. The CDR3 sequence: CASSLRAASTDTQYF. DNA of the CDR3: TGTGCCAGCAGTTTGAGGGCAGCGAGCACAGATACGCAGTATTTT.

J is TRBJ2-3 and V is TRBV6-1; no clear D. The germline CDR1 and CDR2 sequences are MNHNS and SASEGT. CDR3 length equals 16 residues. V gave up 3 bases and J gave up 3 bases, with 16 bases separating them. This CDR3 reads CASSDFSLAPTDTQYF. As DNA, the CDR3 is TGTGCCAGCAGTGACTTCTCGTTGGCCCCGACAGATACGCAGTATTTT.

This chain uses TRBV6-2 or TRBV6-3 with TRBJ2-7, with 9 positions matching TRBD2. CDR1 MNHEY and CDR2 SVGEGT come from the germline V gene. The CDR3 extends over 15 amino acids. With 0 bases clipped from V and 3 bases from J, the junction kept 3 bases outside the gene matches. CDR3 coding DNA: TGTGCCAGCAGTTACTCAGCGGGAGGCTTCTACGAGCAGTACGTC. It yields the protein CASSYSAGGFYEQYV.

The CDR3 loop reads CASAVYPLNPGQLKFQETQYF. Written as DNA, the CDR3 is TGTGCCTCCGCCGTTTACCCCCTAAATCCGGGACAGCTCAAATTTCAAGAGACCCAGTACTTC. The chain recombines TRBV27 with TRBJ2-5; 7 positions match TRBD1. CDR3 length equals 21 residues. Trimming removed 11 bases from V and 2 bases from J; junction bases left unmatched: 32. Germline CDR1 MNHEY, CDR2 SMNVEV (reference sequence).

The chain recombines TRBV18 with TRBJ2-5; 12 bases match TRBD2. The ends lost 4 bases at V and 4 bases at J; junction bases unmatched: 10. The CDR3 sequence is 17 residues long. Per germline, CDR1 KGHSH and CDR2 LQKENI. CDR3 in amino acids: CASSLSLAGGPGETQYF. The CDR3 coding sequence is TGTGCCAGCTCACTCTCCCTAGCGGGAGGGCCAGGAGAGACCCAGTACTTC.

The rearrangement links TRBV5-1 to TRBJ1-2; TRBD1 aligns across 8 bases. Germline CDR1 is SGHRS and CDR2 is YFSETQ. This CDR3 is 17 amino acids long. V shed 3 bases, J shed 4 bases, and the junction held 14 bases outside the gene matches. CDR3 in amino acids: CASSSDREAIFFYGYTF. CDR3 nucleotides: TGCGCCAGCAGCTCGGACAGGGAGGCGATCTTCTTCTATGGCTACACCTTC.

This clone has a single count. This chain uses TRBV3-1 (or the pseudogene TRBV3-2) with TRBJ1-1; possibly TRBD1 for D (6 bases). There are 14 residues in the CDR3. The V end lost 5 bases, the J end lost 4 bases, and 14 bases lay between the germline ends. The germline V gene has CDR1 LGHDT and CDR2 YNNKEL (reference sequence). CDR3 amino acids: CASSSTGTTTEAFF. CDR3 sequence (DNA): TGTGCCAGCAGCTCTACAGGGACGACCACTGAAGCTTTCTTT.

This clone was detected once. V gene TRBV11-2 combines with J gene TRBJ1-1, with D uncertain. CDR1 is SGHAT, CDR2 FQNNGV, per germline. Trimming stripped 4 bases from V and 5 bases from J, with 17 bases between. This CDR3 comprises 15 residues. CDR3 DNA: TGTGCCAGCAGCTCACTTAGTCCACAGTTAACTGAAGCTTTCTTT. It yields the protein CASSSLSPQLTEAFF.

The chain is built from TRBV7-2 and TRBJ2-1; 11 nucleotides line up with TRBD2. Germline lookup yields CDR1 SGHTA and CDR2 FQGNSA. The junction had 6 bases not matched to a gene; V was cut back by 1 base and J by 7 bases. This CDR3 is 16 amino acids long. The CDR3 bases are TGTGCCAGCAGCTTAGGGCTAGCGGGAGGTGGGAATGAGCAGTTCTTC. Translating it yields CASSLGLAGGGNEQFF.

The chain uses TRBV28 and TRBJ1-2; TRBD1 matches 9 bases. Trimming took 6 bases from V and 2 from J; bases not matched to a gene: 4. The CDR3 has 14 amino acids. Germline CDR1 and CDR2: MDHEN and SYDVKM. CDR3 coding DNA: TGTGCCAGCAGATCCGGACAGGGGAACTATGGCTACACCTTC. Translated: CASRSGQGNYGYTF.

This chain joins TRBV5-5 and TRBJ1-6; 7 bases line up with TRBD1. The trim removed 2 bases at V and 7 bases at J, leaving 9 bases unmatched. Germline CDR1 reads SGHKS; CDR2 reads YYEKEE (reference sequence). The CDR3 is made up of 16 amino acids. The CDR3 loop is CASSFGPGGKNSPLHF. The CDR3 DNA is TGTGCCAGCAGCTTCGGACCAGGGGGTAAGAATTCACCCCTCCACTTT. Combining the CDR3 with reference TRBV5-5 and TRBJ1-6 gives the whole variable domain DAGVTQSPTHLIKTRGQQVTLRCSPISGHKSVSWYQQVLGQGPQFIFQYYEKEERGRGNFPDRFSARQFPNYSSELNVNALLLGDSALYLCASSFGPGGKNSPLHFGNGTRLTVT.

The chain uses TRBV7-9 and TRBJ2-3; D possibly corresponds to TRBD2 (7 bases). This CDR3 has 14 residues. The V gene lost 8 bases and the J gene lost 1 base, with 13 bases spanning the gap. Germline lookup yields CDR1 SEHNR and CDR2 FQNEAQ (reference sequence). CDR3 nucleotide sequence: TGTGCCAGCTCCGCGGGGGCTGGCACAGATACGCAGTATTTT. Translating gives CASSAGAGTDTQYF.

The rearrangement uses TRBV28 and TRBJ2-7; D is perhaps TRBD2 (5 bases). The length of the CDR3 is 12 residues. The V gene's germline CDR1 is MDHEN and CDR2 SYDVKM. Trimming removed 8 bases at V and 0 bases at J, with 8 bases between. Written as DNA, the CDR3 is TGTGCCAGCCAGGACTTCTCCTACGAGCAGTACTTC. Translated: CASQDFSYEQYF.

This clone was picked up one time. The CDR3 sequence is CASSLATTRPLAGGYETQYF. CDR3 DNA: TGCGCCAGCAGCTTGGCCACGACAAGGCCTTTAGCGGGAGGTTACGAGACCCAGTACTTC. This chain uses TRBV5-1 with TRBJ2-5; 10 bases map to TRBD2. This CDR3 comprises 20 residues. Germline trimming cut 0 bases from V and 5 bases from J; bases unmatched to any gene: 19. Germline assignment: CDR1 SGHRS and CDR2 YFSETQ.

The chain has TRBV4-1 and TRBJ2-3, with 9 nucleotides matching TRBD2. This CDR3 is built from 17 residues. Germline-derived CDR1 and CDR2 are MGHRA and YSYEKL. Trimming removed 0 bases from V and 4 bases from J; junction bases left unmatched: 8. The CDR3 region has the DNA TGCGCCAGCAGCCAAGAGGGGCGCGGGGGGGCCGCAGATACGCAGTATTTT. This codes for CASSQEGRGGAADTQYF.

This chain links TRBV3-1 (or the pseudogene TRBV3-2) with TRBJ1-5, with TRBD1 as a possible D gene (5 bases). There are 12 residues in the CDR3. Germline CDR1 and CDR2: LGHDT and YNNKEL (reference sequence). Trimming stripped 4 bases from V and 5 bases from J, with 6 bases between. DNA of the CDR3: TGTGCCAGCAGCCCAGGGCATCAGCCCCAGCATTTT. Amino acids: CASSPGHQPQHF.

The chain links TRBV12-5 to TRBJ1-5; possible D gene TRBD1, 6 bases. The ends were cut back, 0 bases at V and 4 bases at J, with 10 bases in the middle. The CDR3 is made up of 15 amino acids. CDR1 and CDR2 (germline): LGHNT, FRNRAP. The chain's CDR3 is CASGLVGGQNQPQHF. CDR3 sequence (DNA): TGTGCTAGTGGTTTGGTAGGGGGACAAAATCAGCCCCAGCATTTT.

This clone has a handful of counts. This sequence joins TRBV9 and TRBJ1-6; D not certain. The V gene lost 0 bases and the J gene lost 10 bases, with 8 bases spanning the gap. The V gene's germline CDR1 is SGDLS and CDR2 YYNGEE. The CDR3 has 13 amino acids. CDR3 nucleotide sequence: TGTGCCAGCAGCGTAGTGGAGGGATCACCCCTCCACTTT. The encoded protein is CASSVVEGSPLHF.

This sequence joins TRBV6-5 and TRBJ1-2; 7 bases fit TRBD1. Germline V lookup: CDR1 MNHEY, CDR2 SVGAGI. Trimming took 4 bases from V and 4 from J; bases not matched to a gene: 6. The CDR3 spans 14 residues. The CDR3 bases are TGTGCCAGCAGTTCCGCGGGACAGTCCTATGGCTACACCTTC. As protein: CASSSAGQSYGYTF.

This rearrangement joins TRBV5-1 to TRBJ2-3; 10 bases map to TRBD1. The germline CDR1 and CDR2 sequences are SGHRS and YFSETQ. The junction had 1 base not matched to a gene; V was cut back by 0 bases and J by 0 bases. There are 16 residues in the CDR3. CDR3 in DNA: TGCGCCAGCAGCTTGGGGGACAGGGGTAGCACAGATACGCAGTATTTT. Protein: CASSLGDRGSTDTQYF.

This clone appeared many times. This chain joins TRBV24-1 and TRBJ2-7, with 8 positions matching TRBD1. The ends lost 5 bases at V and 2 bases at J; junction bases unmatched: 16. CDR1 KGHDR and CDR2 SFDVKD come from the germline V gene. This CDR3 has 18 residues. CDR3 amino acids: CATSGSFWSGTGAYEQYF. CDR3 sequence (DNA): TGTGCCACCAGTGGAAGTTTTTGGTCTGGGACAGGAGCCTACGAGCAGTACTTC.